This T cell receptor beta chain was documented in a study of cytomegalovirus exposure and HLA in healthy donors. Vbeta (60) and Jbeta (13) primers were used in the PCR. Measured with immunoSEQ multiplex PCR; TCRdb has only the in-frame clones, and not every one. The profile shows approximately 98,000 clones, about 80% of them singletons. Trimming shortened V by 4 bases and J by 3 bases, and 14 bases separated the two germline ends. Germline CDR1 reads SGHRS; CDR2 reads YFSETQ. This CDR3 is built from 14 residues. Study findings and constraints: Certain sequence variants were highly shared and formed a cluster, and this cluster was likely a sequencing artifact. Researchers reported in a later analysis that common viral pathogens appeared linked to several top clusters.

Concerning this clone: Its matching antigen is unknown.

This TCR was recovered from a young man in good health and CMV-seropositive. The rearrangement links TRBV5-1 to TRBJ2-7, with D perhaps TRBD1 (5 bases). Material: PBMCs. The chain's CDR3 is CASSGAEGNYEQYF. The CDR3 bases are TGCGCCAGCAGCGGGGCGGAAGGGAACTACGAGCAGTACTTC.